The table lists the clone carrying this T cell receptor (beta chain) with a few counts. What it recognizes is unknown. Germline V gives CDR1 MNHEY, CDR2 SVGAGI. CDR3 length: 14 residues. V was trimmed by 0 bases and J by 4 bases, leaving 9 bases between them. The source of the sample is a study of beta chain features in type 1 diabetes. About the study: Healthy donors and patients showed comparable age, gender and cell yields. Cells sorted and examined across all samples totaled approximately 100,000,000.

Study-level results: Diminished insertions and augmented deletions at VDJ junctions characterized type 1 diabetes patients.

What was sequenced were expressed TCRB transcripts, since all of the isolated RNA had been reverse transcribed. Here immunoSEQ multiplex PCR was the method, and the copy in TCRdb shows in-frame clones only, minus some. Of 450,000 to 550,000 clones in the sample, roughly 31% were seen once. A single heparinised draw of around 110 mL on average was taken per donor. Sequenced: naive CD4+ T cells from blood. V and J are TRBV6-5 and TRBJ2-5; D might be TRBD1 (5 bases). The TCR was taken from a young man in good health. Here the CDR3 DNA reads TGTGCCAGCAGTTACTCACAGGTCCTAGAGACCCAGTACTTC. This translates into CASSYSQVLETQYF.